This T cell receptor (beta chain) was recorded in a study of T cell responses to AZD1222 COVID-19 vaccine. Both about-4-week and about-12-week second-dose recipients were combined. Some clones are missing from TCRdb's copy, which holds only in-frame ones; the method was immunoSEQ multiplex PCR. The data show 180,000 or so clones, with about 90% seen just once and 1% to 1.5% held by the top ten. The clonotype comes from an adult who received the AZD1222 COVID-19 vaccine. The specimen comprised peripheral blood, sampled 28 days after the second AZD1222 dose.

The CDR3 region is CASSPIAGTGINYGYTF. The CDR3 region has the DNA TGTGCCAGCAGCCCTATTGCGGGTACCGGAATTAACTATGGCTACACCTTC. The chain carries TRBV27 and TRBJ1-2; D is unresolved. Germline CDR1 is MNHEY and CDR2 is SMNVEV (reference sequence). CDR3 length equals 17 residues. The germline V and J ends were trimmed by 6 bases and 1 base, with 21 bases remaining between them.